These 4 T cell receptor beta chains were all obtained from the same sample, sequenced in a study of human T cells and chemical hapten exposure. Time point of the sample: healthy volunteer bleed at 2 weeks. Before extraction, the whole blood was not fractionated, and total RNA was taken from it. TCRdb reprocessed the RACE reads via MiXCR and lists one record per CDR3 protein. The sample consists of some 45,000 distinct CDR3 sequences, about 4.8% of them appearing once. The sample comprised whole blood. The receptors here all came from a human donor in good health. Some clones in this sample may be carry-over from other donors' samples.

The sample holds many counts of this clonotype. The chain uses TRBV4-1 and TRBJ1-3, with D maybe TRBD1 (6 bases). The CDR3 consists of 17 residues. Germline-derived CDR1 and CDR2 are MGHRA and YSYEKL. Trimming stripped 0 bases from V and 2 bases from J, with 14 bases between. CDR3 sequence: CASSQEATGRPGNTIYF. The CDR3 DNA reads TGCGCCAGCAGCCAAGAAGCAACAGGGCGCCCTGGAAACACCATATATTTT.

This clonotype was recorded many times. J is TRBJ2-5 and V is TRBV27; tentatively, D is TRBD1 (5 bases). The V gene lost 4 bases and the J gene lost 5 bases, with 8 bases spanning the gap. The CDR3 totals 12 residues. Germline-derived CDR1 and CDR2 are MNHEY and SMNVEV (reference sequence). The CDR3 nucleotides are TGTGCCAGCAGTTACAAGGGGGAGACCCAGTACTTC. It encodes CASSYKGETQYF.

This clonotype was observed at least ten times. The chain has TRBV2 and TRBJ1-5, with D unclear. The CDR3 sequence is 13 residues long. V gave up 7 bases and J gave up 5 bases, with 12 bases separating them. Germline CDR1 and CDR2: SNHLY and FYNNEI. CDR3 protein: CASNPVLDQPQHF. CDR3 DNA: TGTGCCAGCAATCCCGTCCTGGATCAGCCCCAGCATTTT.

This clonotype occurred many times. The CDR3 loop reads CASKTDSNQPQHF. In DNA, the CDR3 is TGTGCCAGCAAGACAGATAGCAATCAGCCCCAGCATTTT. The rearrangement links TRBV2 to TRBJ1-5; D perhaps matches TRBD1 (5 bases). The CDR3 covers 13 residues. Deletions cut 7 bases from V and 0 bases from J, with 7 bases between. Per germline, CDR1 SNHLY and CDR2 FYNNEI.